This entry features one T cell receptor (beta chain) sequence. Its target is not known. Repertoires were generated with immunoSEQ multiplex PCR, while TCRdb's copy carries only in-frame clones and drops some. The table includes tens of thousands of clones, more than 80% detected once. This sample stems from a study of OX40 agonist ivuxolimab in advanced cancers. Study-wide findings and caveats: CD8+ T cells were the subset that, on average, had more expanded clones than CD4+. Blood T cells, both CD4+ and CD8+, expanded clonally by week 6 at 0.1 to 3.0 mg/kg. Among the lowest peripheral clonal expansion occurred in 0.1-3.0 mg/kg partial responders.

Germline V lookup: CDR1 SGHTA, CDR2 FQGNSA. V trimming: 0 bases; J trimming: 3 bases; junction bases outside the gene matches: 3. This CDR3 region has 15 residues. Sequenced here: CD4+ or CD8+ T cells sorted from blood, sampled in a trial of the OX40 agonist ivuxolimab. The clonotype originates from an adult with an advanced solid tumor such as melanoma, head and neck, liver or kidney cancer. The chain recombines TRBV7-2 with TRBJ2-7; TRBD2 aligns across 9 bases. The CDR3 region has the DNA TGTGCCAGCAGCTTAGCTAGCGGGAGTAACTACGAGCAGTACTTC. Protein product: CASSLASGSNYEQYF.